Each of the 27 T cell receptor beta chains below was sequenced from the same sample in a study of PD-1 blockade in classical Hodgkin lymphoma (dated by TCRdb to the early 2020s). The time point label, as the study defines it: cycle 1 day 1 (C1D1), immediately before nivolumab initiation. Every trial patient had relapsed after autologous stem cell transplantation, and cohorts A, B and C differed in prior brentuximab vedotin exposure. The library was prepared using the immunoSEQ multiplex PCR assay. As stored in TCRdb, this immuneACCESS dataset retains in-frame rearrangements with V and J assigned. A fraction of the clones does not appear; measured against another copy, unresolved V genes explain less than half of the discrepancy, and the remainder lacks a known reason. This sample holds around 30,000 clones; roughly four fifths were observed only once. The ten largest clonotypes hold about 32% of the sample.

Sample: peripheral blood mononuclear cells (PBMCs), taken at baseline. The receptors come from a human donor with classical Hodgkin lymphoma.

The CDR3, as DNA: TGTGCCTGGAATCGGATGTCTGGGCTGGGGGAGACCCAGTACTTC. Encoded protein: CAWNRMSGLGETQYF. This chain connects TRBV30 to TRBJ2-5, with no clear D. The CDR3 length is 15 residues. Germline lookup yields CDR1 GTSNPN and CDR2 SVGIG (reference sequence). V lost 4 bases to trimming and J lost 5 bases, with 20 bases between them.

V is TRBV11-1 and J is TRBJ2-3, with 9 bases matching TRBD2. With V trimmed by 3 bases and J by 4 bases, 2 bases remained unmatched. Germline assignment: CDR1 SGHAT and CDR2 FQDESV (reference sequence). This CDR3 spans 14 amino acids. DNA of the CDR3: TGTGCCAGCAGCTTTAGCGGGGGATCAGATACGCAGTATTTT. This gives the protein CASSFSGGSDTQYF.

This clone was recorded only once. V usage is TRBV5-8 and J usage is TRBJ1-2, with a weak D call TRBD1 (5 bases). Trimming stripped 2 bases from V and 0 bases from J, with 14 bases between. Per the germline V gene, CDR1 is SGHTS and CDR2 is YDEGEE. CDR3 size: 16 residues. CDR3 residues: CASSFPEGPANYGYTF. CDR3 sequence (DNA): TGTGCCAGCAGCTTTCCCGAGGGGCCAGCTAACTATGGCTACACCTTC.

The count of this clone is one. Here the CDR3 reads CASSRLVGGGNTEAFF. For the CDR3, the DNA is TGTGCCAGCAGCCGTTTGGTTGGGGGTGGAAACACTGAAGCTTTCTTT. The chain links TRBV5-6 to TRBJ1-1; possibly TRBD1 for D (5 bases). Trimming stripped 4 bases from V and 2 bases from J, with 18 bases between. The CDR3 loop spans 16 amino acids. The germline V gene has CDR1 SGHDT and CDR2 YYEEEE.

J is TRBJ1-3 and V is TRBV7-8, with TRBD1 matching 7 bases. V gave up 5 bases and J gave up 7 bases; unmatched junction bases: 8. CDR3 length: 14 residues. The V gene's germline CDR1 is SGHVS and CDR2 FQNEAQ. Written as DNA, the CDR3 is TGTGCCAGCAGCCCAGACAGGGACGGGAACACCATATATTTT. Its protein product is CASSPDRDGNTIYF.

This clone was seen more than once but under ten times. The chain carries TRBV5-5 and TRBJ2-1, with a tentative D call TRBD2 (5 bases). The CDR3 totals 12 residues. Trimming took 4 bases from V and 9 from J, leaving 11 bases between them. Germline-derived CDR1 and CDR2 are SGHKS and YYEKEE (reference sequence). CDR3 loop: CASSHPSFEQFF. The CDR3 region has the DNA TGTGCCAGCAGCCACCCTAGCTTTGAGCAGTTCTTC. Full variable domain (remainder filled in from reference TRBV5-5 and TRBJ2-1): DAGVTQSPTHLIKTRGQQVTLRCSPISGHKSVSWYQQVLGQGPQFIFQYYEKEERGRGNFPDRFSARQFPNYSSELNVNALLLGDSALYLCASSHPSFEQFFGPGTRLTVL.

The chain combines TRBV23-1 with TRBJ1-3; 8 bases match TRBD1. TRBV23-1 is an open reading frame, and its role is uncertain. Trimming removed 0 bases from V and 2 bases from J; junction bases left unmatched: 3. The CDR3 has 16 amino acids. CDR3 amino acids: CASSQSGRGPGNTIYF. The CDR3 DNA is TGCGCCAGCAGTCAATCCGGCAGGGGGCCTGGAAACACCATATATTTT.

This clone was found a few times. This chain uses TRBV19 with TRBJ1-4, with 9 bases matching TRBD1. CDR3 size: 16 residues. J was trimmed by 2 bases and V by 8 bases; bases with no gene match: 9. The germline gives CDR1 LNHDA, CDR2 SQIVND (reference sequence). The CDR3 region is CASSQGAFRTNEKLFF. The DNA of the CDR3 is TGTGCCAGTTCACAGGGGGCTTTTAGGACTAATGAAAAACTGTTTTTT.

The chain links TRBV7-2 to TRBJ1-5; maybe TRBD1 (6 bases). CDR1 is SGHTA and CDR2 is FQGNSA in the germline V gene. Trimming removed 2 bases from V and 2 bases from J, with 10 bases in between. The CDR3 runs 15 residues. CDR3 sequence: CASSLRTAGNQPQHF. As DNA, the CDR3 is TGTGCCAGCAGCTTACGGACAGCGGGCAATCAGCCCCAGCATTTT.

About this clone: Within the sample, other DNA sequences also encode this same CDR3. This chain joins TRBV18 and TRBJ1-6; 8 bases align to TRBD1. This CDR3 spans 14 amino acids. With 6 bases clipped from V and 6 bases from J, the junction kept 4 bases outside the gene matches. Germline V gene sequence: CDR1 KGHSH, CDR2 LQKENI. CDR3: CASSPGQGNSPLHF. The CDR3 coding sequence is TGTGCCAGCTCTCCAGGACAGGGTAATTCACCCCTCCACTTT.

The J gene is TRBJ2-7, the V gene TRBV2, with D unresolved. The germline V gene encodes CDR1 SNHLY and CDR2 FYNNEI. The V end lost 8 bases, the J end lost 4 bases, and 21 bases lay between the germline ends. The CDR3 is 15 residues long. As DNA, the CDR3 is TGTGCCAGCCGGGCTCCCGAACCCTCGACTTACGAGCAGTACTTC. Translation: CASRAPEPSTYEQYF. Complete variable domain (other parts from reference TRBV2 and TRBJ2-7): EPEVTQTPSHQVTQMGQEVILRCVPISNHLYFYWYRQILGQKVEFLVSFYNNEISEKSEIFDDQFSVERPDGSNFTLKIRSTKLEDSAMYFCASRAPEPSTYEQYFGPGTRLTVT.

The chain is built from TRBV7-8 and TRBJ1-5; 7 bases are shared with TRBD1. This CDR3 comprises 14 residues. With V trimmed by 4 bases and J by 11 bases, 11 bases remained unmatched. Germline values: CDR1 SGHVS, CDR2 FQNEAQ. In DNA, the CDR3 is TGTGCCAGCAGCTCCGGGGGACAGTTCCAGACCCAGCATTTT. Translation: CASSSGGQFQTQHF.

This clone was recorded only once. This chain links TRBV9 with TRBJ2-3, with 11 bases that match TRBD2. Germline CDR1 and CDR2: SGDLS and YYNGEE. V trimming: 0 bases; J trimming: 3 bases; junction bases outside the gene matches: 0. This CDR3 spans 15 amino acids. The CDR3 reads CASSVASGGTDTQYF. The CDR3 region has the DNA TGTGCCAGCAGCGTAGCTAGCGGGGGGACAGATACGCAGTATTTT.

The table lists this clone with a few counts. The chain has TRBV7-2 and TRBJ1-5; no definite D call. Germline V CDR1 and CDR2: SGHTA, FQGNSA. This CDR3 is 13 amino acids long. Trimming removed 5 bases from V and 2 bases from J, with 7 bases in between. CDR3 in DNA: TGTGCCAGCAGCCTACAAGGCAATCAGCCCCAGCATTTT. Its protein is CASSLQGNQPQHF.

J is TRBJ1-5 and V is TRBV4-3; the D is unclear. Germline assignment: CDR1 LGHNA and CDR2 YSLEER. V dropped 0 bases and J dropped 6 bases, with 12 bases sitting between them. The CDR3 is 15 residues long. CDR3 amino acids: CASSQDRRSGQPQHF. In DNA form, the CDR3 reads TGCGCCAGCAGCCAAGATCGAAGGAGTGGTCAGCCCCAGCATTTT.

The chain carries TRBV2 and TRBJ2-5; 8 bases line up with TRBD2. Losses at the gene ends were 8 bases for V and 4 bases for J; bases not matched to a gene: 9. The CDR3 length is 14 residues. Germline loops: CDR1 SNHLY, CDR2 FYNNEI. CDR3 sequence reads: CASLPNSGAETQYF. In nucleotides, the CDR3 is TGTGCCAGCCTCCCCAATAGCGGGGCAGAGACCCAGTACTTC.

The chain combines TRBV6-5 with TRBJ1-3; TRBD1 matches 7 bases. This CDR3 comprises 16 residues. Looked up from germline, CDR1 is MNHEY and CDR2 is SVGAGI. The junction had 5 bases not matched to a gene; V was cut back by 0 bases and J by 3 bases. The CDR3 sequence is CASSYSGGAGGNTIYF. The CDR3 bases are TGTGCCAGCAGTTACTCAGGGGGCGCGGGTGGAAACACCATATATTTT.

DNA for the CDR3: TGTGCCAGTAGCGAGACCGGGGGGGCGGAGACCCAGTACTTC. This encodes CASSETGGAETQYF. The genes are TRBV19 and TRBJ2-5, with TRBD2 matching over 8 bases. The J segment lost 5 bases and the V segment lost 6 bases, leaving 8 bases of the junction unmatched. Germline V gene data show CDR1 as LNHDA and CDR2 as SQIVND (reference sequence). The CDR3 extends over 14 amino acids.

This clone was found once. The chain couples TRBV11-3 to TRBJ1-1; possible D gene TRBD1, 6 bases. Trimming cost V 5 bases and J 7 bases, with 11 bases left between them. CDR3 length: 12 residues. Germline lookup yields CDR1 SGHNT and CDR2 YENEEA. CDR3 loop: CASSLVGGEAFF. CDR3 bases: TGTGCCAGCAGCCTCGTAGGGGGTGAAGCTTTCTTT. Variable domain in full (rest from reference TRBV11-3 and TRBJ1-1): EAGVVQSPRYKIIEKKQPVAFWCNPISGHNTLYWYLQNLGQGPELLIRYENEEAVDDSQLPKDRFSAERLKGVDSTLKIQPAELGDSAVYLCASSLVGGEAFFGQGTRLTVV.

This chain links TRBV4-3 with TRBJ1-6; 11 nucleotides line up with TRBD1. Germline values: CDR1 LGHNA, CDR2 YSLEER. V lost 6 bases to trimming and J lost 7 bases; unmatched junction nucleotides: 5. CDR3 size: 15 residues. CDR3: CASRPGTGGNSPLHF. CDR3 bases: TGCGCCAGCAGACCCGGGACAGGGGGGAATTCACCCCTCCACTTT.

This clone appeared a few times. The sample carries other DNA sequences with the same CDR3. The J gene is TRBJ1-1, the V gene TRBV18, with 7 bases lining up with TRBD1. This CDR3 has 14 amino acids. From germline, CDR1 is KGHSH and CDR2 LQKENI. V lost 3 bases and J lost 0; bases outside the gene matches: 1. The CDR3 region is CASSPGQMNTEAFF. The CDR3 bases are TGTGCCAGCTCACCGGGACAGATGAACACTGAAGCTTTCTTT.

CDR3: CASQLMAVNTGELFF. The DNA of the CDR3 is TGTGCCAGCCAGCTAATGGCGGTGAACACCGGGGAGCTGTTTTTT. This chain uses TRBV19 with TRBJ2-2; no clear D. V gave up 9 bases and J gave up 1 base, with 15 bases separating them. Germline CDR1 LNHDA, CDR2 SQIVND (reference sequence). This CDR3 comprises 15 residues.

The genes are TRBV5-1 and TRBJ2-6; D assignment may be TRBD1 or TRBD2 (5 bases each). V was pared by 2 bases and J by 0 bases, with 15 bases between. The V gene's germline CDR1 is SGHRS and CDR2 YFSETQ. The CDR3 spans 18 residues. The CDR3, as DNA: TGCGCCAGCAGCTTCTTCGGGGCAGGCCTCTCTGGGGCCAACGTCCTGACTTTC. Translating gives CASSFFGAGLSGANVLTF.

This chain uses TRBV5-4 with TRBJ2-6; no reliable D call. The CDR3 has 16 residues. V was cut by 1 base and J by 0 bases, with 8 bases left in between. Germline loops: CDR1 SGHNT, CDR2 YYREEE (reference sequence). The CDR3 bases are TGTGCCAGCAGCTTGTATATCCACTCTGGGGCCAACGTCCTGACTTTC. Encoded protein: CASSLYIHSGANVLTF.

The V gene is TRBV7-9, the J gene TRBJ1-2; 7 bases fit TRBD1. The CDR3 is made up of 13 amino acids. The germline V gene encodes CDR1 SEHNR and CDR2 FQNEAQ (reference sequence). V shed 5 bases, J shed 8 bases, and the junction held 8 bases outside the gene matches. CDR3 residues: CASSPIQGRGYTF. In DNA, the CDR3 is TGTGCCAGCAGCCCGATACAGGGGCGCGGCTACACCTTC.

The J gene is TRBJ2-7, the V gene TRBV7-6; TRBD1 agrees at 7 bases. The ends lost 0 bases at V and 0 bases at J; junction bases unmatched: 5. This CDR3 has 16 residues. The V gene's germline CDR1 is SGHVS and CDR2 FNYEAQ. As DNA, the CDR3 is TGTGCCAGCAGCTTAGCAACCGGGACAGTCTCCTACGAGCAGTACTTC. Amino acid sequence: CASSLATGTVSYEQYF.

V gene TRBV18 combines with J gene TRBJ2-6; 8 nucleotides match TRBD1. The CDR3 sequence is 17 residues long. CDR1 KGHSH and CDR2 LQKENI come from the germline V gene. J was trimmed by 4 bases and V by 3 bases; bases with no gene match: 8. The CDR3, as DNA: TGTGCCAGCTCACCCGTGATGACAGGGGCCGGGGCCAACGTCCTGACTTTC. Translating it yields CASSPVMTGAGANVLTF.